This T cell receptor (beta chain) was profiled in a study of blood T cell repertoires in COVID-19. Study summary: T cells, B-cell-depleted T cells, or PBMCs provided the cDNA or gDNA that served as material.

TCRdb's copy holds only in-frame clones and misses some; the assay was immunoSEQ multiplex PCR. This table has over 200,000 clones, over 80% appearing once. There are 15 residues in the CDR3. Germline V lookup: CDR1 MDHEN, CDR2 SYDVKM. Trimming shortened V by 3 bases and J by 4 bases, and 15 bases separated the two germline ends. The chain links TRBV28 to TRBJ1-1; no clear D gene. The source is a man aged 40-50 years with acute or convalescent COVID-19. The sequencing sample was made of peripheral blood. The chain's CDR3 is CASSFGRGRVTEAFF. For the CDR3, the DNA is TGTGCCAGCAGTTTTGGGCGGGGAAGGGTCACTGAAGCTTTCTTT.